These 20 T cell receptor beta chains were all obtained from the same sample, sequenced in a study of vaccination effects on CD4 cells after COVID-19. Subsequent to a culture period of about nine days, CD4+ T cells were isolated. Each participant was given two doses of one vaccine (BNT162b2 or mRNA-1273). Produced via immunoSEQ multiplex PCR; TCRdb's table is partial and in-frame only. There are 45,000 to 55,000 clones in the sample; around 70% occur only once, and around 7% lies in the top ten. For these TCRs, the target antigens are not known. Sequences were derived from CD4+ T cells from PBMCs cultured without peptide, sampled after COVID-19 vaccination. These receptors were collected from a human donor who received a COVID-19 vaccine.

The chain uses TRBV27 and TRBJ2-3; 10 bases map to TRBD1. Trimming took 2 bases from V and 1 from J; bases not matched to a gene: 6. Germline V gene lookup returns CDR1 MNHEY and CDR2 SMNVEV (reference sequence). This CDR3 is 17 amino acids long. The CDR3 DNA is TGTGCCAGCAGTTTAGAGGCGACAGGGGGCGGCACAGATACGCAGTATTTT. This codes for CASSLEATGGGTDTQYF.

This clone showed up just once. The CDR3 reads CASSLRLVNEQFF. The CDR3 DNA is TGTGCCAGCAGCTTGAGGCTCGTCAATGAGCAGTTCTTC. The chain has TRBV5-4 and TRBJ2-1, with D uncertain. V lost 1 base and J 6 bases, leaving 8 bases between the germline ends. The germline CDR1 and CDR2 sequences are SGHNT and YYREEE (reference sequence). This CDR3 comprises 13 residues. Full variable domain (remainder filled in from reference TRBV5-4 and TRBJ2-1): ETGVTQSPTHLIKTRGQQVTLRCSSQSGHNTVSWYQQALGQGPQFIFQYYREEENGRGNFPPRFSGLQFPNYSSELNVNALELDDSALYLCASSLRLVNEQFFGPGTRLTVL.

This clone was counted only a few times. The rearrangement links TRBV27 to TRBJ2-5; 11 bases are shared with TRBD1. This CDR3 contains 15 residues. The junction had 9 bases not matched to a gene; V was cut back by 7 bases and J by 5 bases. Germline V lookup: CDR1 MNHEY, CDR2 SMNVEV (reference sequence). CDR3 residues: CASTDWTGGSETQYF. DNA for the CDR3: TGTGCCAGCACCGATTGGACAGGGGGCTCGGAGACCCAGTACTTC.

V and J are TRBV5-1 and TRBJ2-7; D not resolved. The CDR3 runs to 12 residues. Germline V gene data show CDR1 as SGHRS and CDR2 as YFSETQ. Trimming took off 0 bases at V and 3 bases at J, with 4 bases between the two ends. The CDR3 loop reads CASSLGGYEQYF. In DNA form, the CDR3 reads TGCGCCAGCAGCTTGGGCGGCTACGAGCAGTACTTC.

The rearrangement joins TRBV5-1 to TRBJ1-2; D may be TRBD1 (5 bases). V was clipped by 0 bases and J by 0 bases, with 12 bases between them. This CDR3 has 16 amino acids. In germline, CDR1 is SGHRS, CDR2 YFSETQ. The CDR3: CASSLAAGPTNYGYTF. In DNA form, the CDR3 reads TGCGCCAGCAGCTTGGCCGCAGGGCCTACTAACTATGGCTACACCTTC.

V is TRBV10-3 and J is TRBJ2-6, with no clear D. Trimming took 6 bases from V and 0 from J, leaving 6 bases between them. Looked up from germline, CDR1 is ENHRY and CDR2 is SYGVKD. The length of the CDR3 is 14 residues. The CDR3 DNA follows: TGTGCCATCAGGGTCACCTCTGGGGCCAACGTCCTGACTTTC. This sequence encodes CAIRVTSGANVLTF.

The CDR3 DNA sequence: TGTGCCAGCAGCTTCGTTGGTCTAGCGGGCTCCTACGAGCAGTACTTC. Amino acid sequence: CASSFVGLAGSYEQYF. The rearrangement uses TRBV5-6 and TRBJ2-7, with 8 nucleotides matching TRBD2. Germline V gene lookup returns CDR1 SGHDT and CDR2 YYEEEE. Germline trimming cut 2 bases from V and 0 bases from J; bases unmatched to any gene: 7. The CDR3 consists of 16 residues. The variable domain in full, with the rest retrieved from reference TRBV5-6 and TRBJ2-7, is DAGVTQSPTHLIKTRGQQVTLRCSPKSGHDTVSWYQQALGQGPQFIFQYYEEEERQRGNFPDRFSGHQFPNYSSELNVNALLLGDSALYLCASSFVGLAGSYEQYFGPGTRLTVT.

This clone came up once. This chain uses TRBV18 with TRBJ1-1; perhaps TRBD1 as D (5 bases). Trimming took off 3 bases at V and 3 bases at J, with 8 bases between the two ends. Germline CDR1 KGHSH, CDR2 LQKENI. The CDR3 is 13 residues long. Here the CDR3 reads CASSPDRDTEAFF. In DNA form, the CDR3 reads TGTGCCAGCTCACCCGACAGAGACACTGAAGCTTTCTTT. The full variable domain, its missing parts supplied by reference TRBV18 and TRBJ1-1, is NAGVMQNPRHLVRRRGQEARLRCSPMKGHSHVYWYRQLPEEGLKFMVYLQKENIIDESGMPKERFSAEFPKEGPSILRIQQVVRGDSAAYFCASSPDRDTEAFFGQGTRLTVV.

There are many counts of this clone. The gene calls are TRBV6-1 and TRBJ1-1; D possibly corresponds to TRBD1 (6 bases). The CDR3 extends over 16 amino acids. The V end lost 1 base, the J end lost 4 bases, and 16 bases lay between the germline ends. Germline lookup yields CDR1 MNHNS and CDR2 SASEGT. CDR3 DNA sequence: TGTGCCAGCAGTGAAGGGGATTTTACAGGGAGCACTGAAGCTTTCTTT. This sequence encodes CASSEGDFTGSTEAFF.

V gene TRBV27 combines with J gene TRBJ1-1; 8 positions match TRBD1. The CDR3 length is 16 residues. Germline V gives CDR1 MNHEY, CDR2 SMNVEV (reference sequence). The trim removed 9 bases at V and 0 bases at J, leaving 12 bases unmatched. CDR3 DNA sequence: TGTGCCAGTTGCCAGGGGGCCCGGCGACTGAACACTGAAGCTTTCTTT. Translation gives CASCQGARRLNTEAFF.

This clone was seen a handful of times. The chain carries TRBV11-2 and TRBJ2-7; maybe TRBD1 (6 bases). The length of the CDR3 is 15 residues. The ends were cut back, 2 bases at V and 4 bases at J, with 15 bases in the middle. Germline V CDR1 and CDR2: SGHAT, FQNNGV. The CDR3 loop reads CASSLTSGVRYEQYF. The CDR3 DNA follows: TGTGCCAGCAGCTTAACATCAGGGGTGAGGTACGAGCAGTACTTC.

Here the CDR3 DNA reads TGTGCCAGCAGCCAAGACAGAGCGAACACTGAAGCTTTCTTT. Protein: CASSQDRANTEAFF. V gene TRBV3-1 (or the pseudogene TRBV3-2) combines with J gene TRBJ1-1; no definite D call. The V gene's germline CDR1 is LGHDT and CDR2 YNNKEL (reference sequence). The CDR3 runs 14 residues. V was cut by 0 bases and J by 1 base, with 6 bases left in between.

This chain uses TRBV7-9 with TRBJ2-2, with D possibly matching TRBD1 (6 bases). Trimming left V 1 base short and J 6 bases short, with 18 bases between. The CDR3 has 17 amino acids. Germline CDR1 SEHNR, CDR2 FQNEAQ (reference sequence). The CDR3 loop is CASSLDGNRVKAGELFF. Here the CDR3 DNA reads TGTGCCAGCAGCTTAGACGGTAACAGGGTAAAGGCCGGGGAGCTGTTTTTT.

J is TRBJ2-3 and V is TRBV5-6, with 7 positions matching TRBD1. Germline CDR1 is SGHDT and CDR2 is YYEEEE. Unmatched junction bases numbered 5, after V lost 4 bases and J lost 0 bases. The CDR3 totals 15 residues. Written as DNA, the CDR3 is TGTGCCAGCAGCAGAGGGGGCGTTAGCACAGATACGCAGTATTTT. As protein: CASSRGGVSTDTQYF. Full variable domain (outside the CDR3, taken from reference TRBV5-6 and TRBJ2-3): DAGVTQSPTHLIKTRGQQVTLRCSPKSGHDTVSWYQQALGQGPQFIFQYYEEEERQRGNFPDRFSGHQFPNYSSELNVNALLLGDSALYLCASSRGGVSTDTQYFGPGTRLTVL.

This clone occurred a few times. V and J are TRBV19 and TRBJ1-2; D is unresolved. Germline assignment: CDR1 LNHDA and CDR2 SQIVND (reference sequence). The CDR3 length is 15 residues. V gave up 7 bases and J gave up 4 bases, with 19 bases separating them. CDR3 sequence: CASIPVGLDGYGYTF. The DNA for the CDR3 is TGTGCCAGTATTCCGGTAGGGTTGGACGGCTATGGCTACACCTTC.

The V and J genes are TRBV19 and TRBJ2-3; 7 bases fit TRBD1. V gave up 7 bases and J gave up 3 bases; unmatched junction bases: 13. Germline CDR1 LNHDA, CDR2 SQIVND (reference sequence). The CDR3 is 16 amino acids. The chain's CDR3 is CASTESTGVITDTQYF. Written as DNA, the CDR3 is TGTGCCAGTACCGAATCAACAGGGGTCATAACAGATACGCAGTATTTT.

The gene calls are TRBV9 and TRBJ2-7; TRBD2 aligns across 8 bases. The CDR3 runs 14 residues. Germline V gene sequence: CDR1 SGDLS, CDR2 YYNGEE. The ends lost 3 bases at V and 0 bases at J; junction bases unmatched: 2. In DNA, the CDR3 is TGTGCCAGCAGCGGGACTAGCCGCTCCTACGAGCAGTACTTC. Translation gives CASSGTSRSYEQYF.

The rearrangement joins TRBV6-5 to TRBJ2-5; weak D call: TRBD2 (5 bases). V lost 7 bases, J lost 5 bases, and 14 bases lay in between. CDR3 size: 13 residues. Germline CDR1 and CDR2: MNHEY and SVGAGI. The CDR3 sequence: CASNTAGGETQYF. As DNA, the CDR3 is TGTGCCAGCAATACCGCGGGCGGCGAGACCCAGTACTTC.

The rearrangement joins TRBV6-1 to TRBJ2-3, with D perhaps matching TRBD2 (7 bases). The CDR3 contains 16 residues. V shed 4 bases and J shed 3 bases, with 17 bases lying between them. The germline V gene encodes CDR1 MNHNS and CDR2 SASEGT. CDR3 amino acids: CASSGPIGRGTDTQYF. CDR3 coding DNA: TGTGCCAGCAGTGGGCCGATAGGGAGGGGGACAGATACGCAGTATTTT.

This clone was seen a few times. The CDR3: CASSQDNTGELFF. DNA of the CDR3: TGTGCCAGCAGCCAGGACAACACCGGGGAGCTGTTTTTT. This chain uses TRBV4-2 with TRBJ2-2; D unclear. This CDR3 is built from 13 residues. The germline CDR1 and CDR2 sequences are LGHNA and YNFKEQ. The V and J ends lost 3 bases and 2 bases respectively, with 4 bases between them.